The 12 T cell receptor beta chains in this list originate from one sample, sequenced in a study of T cell responses to AZD1222 COVID-19 vaccine. The protocol was immunoSEQ multiplex PCR, while the TCRdb copy is restricted to in-frame clones and leaves out a portion. The table includes 250,000 to 300,000 clones, almost 95% detected once. The sample was peripheral blood, taken 28 days after the second AZD1222 dose. Every receptor here comes from an adult who received the AZD1222 COVID-19 vaccine.

The gene calls are TRBV2 and TRBJ1-6, with TRBD1 as a possible D gene (5 bases). Germline assignment: CDR1 SNHLY and CDR2 FYNNEI. The CDR3 consists of 13 residues. V was pared by 3 bases and J by 9 bases, with 9 bases between. In DNA, the CDR3 is TGTGCCAGCAGTGAGGGGCGGATTTCACCCCTCCACTTT. Amino acid sequence: CASSEGRISPLHF. Based on the CDR3 plus reference TRBV2 and TRBJ1-6, the full variable domain is EPEVTQTPSHQVTQMGQEVILRCVPISNHLYFYWYRQILGQKVEFLVSFYNNEISEKSEIFDDQFSVERPDGSNFTLKIRSTKLEDSAMYFCASSEGRISPLHFGNGTRLTVT.

This chain uses TRBV9 with TRBJ1-1, with D uncertain. Germline assignment: CDR1 SGDLS and CDR2 YYNGEE. The CDR3 spans 17 residues. With 4 bases removed from V and 1 base from J, the gap between germline ends came to 20 bases. CDR3: CASSPRTWTGQNTEAFF. CDR3 bases: TGTGCCAGCAGCCCCCGGACCTGGACGGGCCAGAACACTGAAGCTTTCTTT.

This clone came up once. V and J are TRBV5-4 and TRBJ1-4; D unclear. CDR1 and CDR2 (germline): SGHNT, YYREEE (reference sequence). This CDR3 comprises 15 residues. Trimming stripped 4 bases from V and 5 bases from J, with 15 bases between. The CDR3 loop is CASSREGGTNEKLFF. For the CDR3, the DNA is TGTGCCAGCAGCCGTGAGGGTGGAACGAATGAAAAACTGTTTTTT.

This clone came up many times. The V call is TRBV11-2, the J call TRBJ1-5; no firm D call. V was trimmed by 0 bases and J by 1 base, leaving 7 bases between them. Per the germline V gene, CDR1 is SGHAT and CDR2 is FQNNGV. The length of the CDR3 is 15 residues. In nucleotides, the CDR3 is TGTGCCAGCAGCTTAGATCCGGGGAGCAATCAGCCCCAGCATTTT. This codes for CASSLDPGSNQPQHF.

This clone is a singleton in its sample. The same CDR3 arises from other DNA sequences in this sample as well. This sequence joins TRBV9 and TRBJ2-7; D may match TRBD1 or TRBD2 (5 bases each). The germline V gene has CDR1 SGDLS and CDR2 YYNGEE. This CDR3 has 14 amino acids. The V gene lost 2 bases and the J gene lost 0 bases, with 9 bases spanning the gap. CDR3 sequence (DNA): TGTGCCAGCAGCGTGGGACCGAGCTCCTACGAGCAGTACTTC. It codes for CASSVGPSSYEQYF. The full variable domain, rest sourced from reference TRBV9 and TRBJ2-7, is DSGVTQTPKHLITATGQRVTLRCSPRSGDLSVYWYQQSLDQGLQFLIQYYNGEERAKGNILERFSAQQFPDLHSELNLSSLELGDSALYFCASSVGPSSYEQYFGPGTRLTVT.

The gene calls are TRBV7-3 and TRBJ1-1, with D perhaps TRBD1 (6 bases). V was clipped by 4 bases and J by 4 bases, with 13 bases between them. Germline V lookup: CDR1 SGHTA, CDR2 FQGTGA. The CDR3 runs to 14 residues. The CDR3, as DNA: TGTGCCAGCAGCTCCGGGGGGGCAGGCACTGAAGCTTTCTTT. It yields the protein CASSSGGAGTEAFF.

This chain connects TRBV2 to TRBJ1-6; no definite D call. V lost 3 bases and J 10 bases, leaving 7 bases between the germline ends. This CDR3 has 12 residues. Germline lookup yields CDR1 SNHLY and CDR2 FYNNEI. The CDR3 protein is CASSDGLSPLHF. The DNA of the CDR3 is TGTGCCAGCAGTGACGGGTTGTCACCCCTCCACTTT.

This clone has just one count. This chain connects TRBV2 to TRBJ2-7; perhaps TRBD1 as D (6 bases). Trimming shortened V by 7 bases and J by 2 bases, and 12 bases separated the two germline ends. This CDR3 is built from 13 residues. Germline V gives CDR1 SNHLY, CDR2 FYNNEI. The CDR3 loop reads CASTAGTTYEQYF. In DNA form, the CDR3 reads TGTGCCAGCACCGCCGGGACAACCTACGAGCAGTACTTC.

V usage is TRBV15 and J usage is TRBJ1-2; D unclear. The CDR3 has 12 residues. CDR1 is LNHNV, CDR2 YYDKDF, per germline (reference sequence). Trimming took off 5 bases at V and 14 bases at J, with 18 bases between the two ends. CDR3 bases: TGTGCCACCAGCCCTGGGCGATTGGAACGGACCTTC. Amino acids: CATSPGRLERTF.

V usage is TRBV14 and J usage is TRBJ1-2, with D uncertain. Germline V gene sequence: CDR1 SGHDN, CDR2 FVKESK. The CDR3 is 12 residues long. Trimming removed 1 base from V and 3 bases from J, with 3 bases in between. The CDR3 protein is CASSQGYYGYTF. The CDR3 coding sequence is TGTGCCAGCAGCCAAGGTTACTATGGCTACACCTTC. The variable domain in full, completed from reference TRBV14 and TRBJ1-2, reads EAGVTQFPSHSVIEKGQTVTLRCDPISGHDNLYWYRRVMGKEIKFLLHFVKESKQDESGMPNNRFLAERTGGTYSTLKVQPAELEDSGVYFCASSQGYYGYTFGSGTRLTVV.

This clone was seen more than once but under ten times. The chain recombines TRBV6-4 with TRBJ2-7; D is unresolved. The CDR3 is 13 residues long. CDR1 is MRHNA and CDR2 is SNTAGT in the germline V gene. Trimming pared 7 bases from V and 3 bases from J, leaving 13 bases between. CDR3 in DNA: TGTGCCAGCAACTATCTCGACTTCTACGAGCAGTACTTC. It translates to CASNYLDFYEQYF.

The J gene is TRBJ2-5, the V gene TRBV6-4; 11 bases match TRBD2. This CDR3 comprises 15 residues. Germline-derived CDR1 and CDR2 are MRHNA and SNTAGT. J was trimmed by 5 bases and V by 4 bases; bases with no gene match: 6. The CDR3 loop reads CASSVSGGAGETQYF. CDR3 coding DNA: TGTGCCAGCAGTGTTAGCGGGGGGGCCGGTGAGACCCAGTACTTC.